Included here is one T cell receptor beta chain sequence, with context. Profiling relied on immunoSEQ multiplex PCR, and the TCRdb table lists in-frame clones only, not all of them. The repertoire holds some 2 million clones, with about 95% as singletons. CD8 cells classed as naive were CD45RO-negative and positively selected for CCR7, excluding terminally differentiated effector memory CD45RA+ cells. This record comes from a study of shared clonotypes between healthy human individuals. The overall study: Donors had three CD4 naive, three CD4 memory, two CD8 naive and one CD8 memory plate apiece.

This receptor was identified in a young man in good health. Sequencing was carried out using naive CD8+ T cells sorted from blood.

In nucleotides, the CDR3 is TGTGCCTGGAGTCGACTAGGTGGCGGGAGGGCCCTTACATACGAGCAGTACTTC. Translating gives CAWSRLGGGRALTYEQYF. V gene TRBV30 combines with J gene TRBJ2-7, with 9 bases identical to TRBD2. Germline lookup yields CDR1 GTSNPN and CDR2 SVGIG (reference sequence). J was trimmed by 4 bases and V by 2 bases; bases with no gene match: 18. The CDR3 length is 18 residues.